The 29 T cell receptor beta chains listed next were all sequenced from one sample in a study of shared clonotypes between healthy human individuals. Some clones are missing from TCRdb's copy, which holds only in-frame ones; the method was immunoSEQ multiplex PCR. The sample has about 1.1 million clones, around 78% seen once. Sequences were obtained from memory CD4+ T cells from PBMCs. Subset: CD45RA-negative fraction. These receptors were obtained from a man aged 18 to 29 in good health. Some clones in this sample may be carry-over from other donors' samples.

This clone was seen a few times. The CDR3 nucleotides read TGTGCCAGCGGTCGGACCTCCACCTACGAGCAGTACTTC. The encoded protein is CASGRTSTYEQYF. The chain combines TRBV6-5 with TRBJ2-7; no clear D gene. CDR1 is MNHEY and CDR2 is SVGAGI in the germline V gene. Trimming took 8 bases from V and 2 from J, leaving 13 bases between them. This CDR3 spans 13 amino acids.

The gene calls are TRBV28 and TRBJ2-5; D is ambiguous. The DNA end is a closer match to TRBJ2-7, so the J assignment may be wrong. Per germline, CDR1 MDHEN and CDR2 SYDVKM. The CDR3 extends over 13 amino acids. CDR3 residues: CASSMRMPAEQYF. CDR3 in DNA: TGTGCCAGCAGTATGAGGATGCCCGCCGAGCAGTACTTC.

The CDR3 loop is CASSLSRNGTPEKLFF. CDR3 in DNA: TGTGCCAGCAGTTTATCGAGAAATGGGACTCCCGAAAAACTGTTTTTT. The rearrangement links TRBV27 to TRBJ1-4; D might be TRBD1 (5 bases). With 0 bases removed from V and 8 bases from J, the gap between germline ends came to 16 bases. The CDR3 has 16 residues. Germline lookup yields CDR1 MNHEY and CDR2 SMNVEV (reference sequence).

The chain links TRBV28 to TRBJ2-1; D might be TRBD1 or TRBD2, each matching 7 bases. This CDR3 is 15 amino acids long. Germline lookup yields CDR1 MDHEN and CDR2 SYDVKM. Trimming removed 0 bases from V and 7 bases from J, with 13 bases in between. The CDR3: CASSLWSGGENEQFF. CDR3 coding DNA: TGTGCCAGCAGTTTATGGTCAGGGGGGGAGAATGAGCAGTTCTTC.

The table lists this clone with a count of one. This chain uses TRBV11-2 with TRBJ1-2, with D tentatively TRBD1 (5 bases). The V gene lost 4 bases and the J gene lost 4 bases, with 13 bases spanning the gap. Germline V gene sequence: CDR1 SGHAT, CDR2 FQNNGV. The CDR3 has 14 residues. Here the CDR3 DNA reads TGTGCCAGCAGCTCCCGGGGGAGATCCTATGGCTACACCTTC. Amino acids: CASSSRGRSYGYTF.

On this clone itself: Other DNA sequences from this sample encode an identical CDR3 as well. The CDR3 reads CASSLVASGSYEQYF. In DNA form, the CDR3 reads TGCGCCAGCAGCTTGGTGGCTAGCGGGAGCTACGAGCAGTACTTC. The V call is TRBV5-1, the J call TRBJ2-7, with 10 bases fitting TRBD2. This CDR3 comprises 15 residues. Germline assignment: CDR1 SGHRS and CDR2 YFSETQ. J gave up 3 bases and V 0 bases, and 3 bases lay outside the gene matches.

V is TRBV2 and J is TRBJ1-4; 8 bases are shared with TRBD1. V lost 8 bases, J lost 10 bases, and 9 bases stayed unmatched. The CDR3 is made up of 13 amino acids. The germline V gene encodes CDR1 SNHLY and CDR2 FYNNEI. As DNA, the CDR3 is TGTGCCAGCGGGTCAGGGGGCTCAGGAAAACTGTTTTTT. This codes for CASGSGGSGKLFF. Looking up the rest from reference TRBV2 and TRBJ1-4 gives the full variable domain: EPEVTQTPSHQVTQMGQEVILRCVPISNHLYFYWYRQILGQKVEFLVSFYNNEISEKSEIFDDQFSVERPDGSNFTLKIRSTKLEDSAMYFCASGSGGSGKLFFGSGTQLSVL.

A word on this clone: Different DNA sequences within this sample yield the same CDR3. The rearrangement uses TRBV28 and TRBJ2-7; D uncertain. The CDR3 has 12 amino acids. CDR1 MDHEN and CDR2 SYDVKM come from the germline V gene. The V end was cut by 4 bases, the J end by 0 bases, with 4 bases between. Written as DNA, the CDR3 is TGTGCCAGCAGTTCGAGCTCCTACGAGCAGTACTTC. Residues: CASSSSSYEQYF.

The chain uses TRBV7-6 and TRBJ1-2; no firm D call. The germline gives CDR1 SGHVS, CDR2 FNYEAQ. This CDR3 spans 9 amino acids. The CDR3 region is CRKTYGYTF. The CDR3 nucleotides are TGTCGAAAGACCTATGGCTACACCTTC.

Regarding this clone: Other DNA sequences in this sample translate to the same CDR3. The chain recombines TRBV5-1 with TRBJ2-2; 9 nucleotides match TRBD2. Germline loops: CDR1 SGHRS, CDR2 YFSETQ. This CDR3 has 15 amino acids. V trimming: 4 bases; J trimming: 2 bases; junction bases outside the gene matches: 3. The CDR3, as DNA: TGCGCCAGCAGCCTGGGACTAGCCAACACCGGGGAGCTGTTTTTT. It is translated as CASSLGLANTGELFF.

This chain uses TRBV18 with TRBJ1-1; 8 bases are a match to TRBD1. Per germline, CDR1 KGHSH and CDR2 LQKENI. The CDR3 totals 14 residues. The trim removed 2 bases at V and 5 bases at J, leaving 4 bases unmatched. CDR3 DNA sequence: TGTGCCAGCTCACCAACGGACAGGGAGACTGAAGCTTTCTTT. Protein sequence: CASSPTDRETEAFF.

The chain links TRBV29-1 to TRBJ2-1; either TRBD1 or TRBD2 may supply D (5 bases each). The CDR3 totals 13 residues. The germline V gene encodes CDR1 SQVTM and CDR2 ANQGSEA. V lost 7 bases and J lost 0, with 10 bases in between. CDR3 nucleotide sequence: TGCAGCGGCCGGGACGACTCCTACAATGAGCAGTTCTTC. The encoded protein is CSGRDDSYNEQFF.

V gene TRBV7-6 combines with J gene TRBJ2-3; D is uncertain. The germline gives CDR1 SGHVS, CDR2 FNYEAQ. The CDR3 has 13 amino acids. Deletions cut 1 base from V and 8 bases from J, with 10 bases between. The CDR3 region has the DNA TGTGCCAGCAGCTTAGGGGCGGTGGGTACGCAGTATTTT. It yields the protein CASSLGAVGTQYF. Full variable domain (outside the CDR3, taken from reference TRBV7-6 and TRBJ2-3): GAGVSQSPRYKVTKRGQDVALRCDPISGHVSLYWYRQALGQGPEFLTYFNYEAQQDKSGLPNDRFSAERPEGSISTLTIQRTEQRDSAMYRCASSLGAVGTQYFGPGTRLTVL.

This clone showed up many times. This chain links TRBV5-1 with TRBJ1-4; 7 bases are shared with TRBD1. With 2 bases clipped from V and 8 bases from J, the junction kept 6 bases outside the gene matches. CDR3 size: 14 residues. Germline lookup yields CDR1 SGHRS and CDR2 YFSETQ. The CDR3 loop reads CASSLRDRGEKLFF. CDR3 nucleotides: TGCGCCAGCAGCTTACGGGACAGAGGGGAAAAACTGTTTTTT.

The rearrangement joins TRBV6-6 to TRBJ2-1; D remains ambiguous. V was cut by 5 bases and J by 5 bases, with 1 base left in between. Germline lookup yields CDR1 MNHNY and CDR2 SVGAGI (reference sequence). The CDR3 is 10 amino acids. The CDR3 DNA sequence: TGTGCCAGCAGTCACAATGAGCAGTTCTTC. It translates to CASSHNEQFF.

The chain's CDR3 is CASSFWGNYEQYF. The CDR3 bases are TGTGCCAGCAGCTTCTGGGGGAATTACGAGCAGTACTTC. The J gene is TRBJ2-7, the V gene TRBV7-8; D assignment may be TRBD1 or TRBD2 (5 bases each). The CDR3 is made up of 13 amino acids. Germline V CDR1 and CDR2: SGHVS, FQNEAQ. V lost 3 bases and J 4 bases, leaving 10 bases between the germline ends.

This chain joins TRBV1 and TRBJ1-4; the D call in the table, TRBD1, was not verified against the DNA. TRBV1 is designated a pseudogene. The CDR3 is 16 residues long. The CDR3 DNA reads TGCACCAGCAGCCAACCTCGACAGGGCAAACATGAAAAACTGTTTTTT. Residues: CTSSQPRQGKHEKLFF.

This chain uses TRBV5-8 with TRBJ2-6; D is undetermined. The germline V and J ends were trimmed by 4 bases and 1 base, with 6 bases remaining between them. CDR3 length equals 14 residues. Germline V gene lookup returns CDR1 SGHTS and CDR2 YDEGEE. CDR3 loop: CASSAESGANVLTF. The CDR3 DNA sequence: TGTGCCAGCAGCGCCGAATCTGGGGCCAACGTCCTGACTTTC.

This clone showed up many times. The rearrangement links TRBV11-2 to TRBJ2-1; D is unresolved. The CDR3 length is 15 residues. CDR1 is SGHAT and CDR2 is FQNNGV in the germline V gene. The V and J ends lost 5 bases and 2 bases respectively, with 13 bases between them. This CDR3 is CASSPEARTYNEQFF. The CDR3 coding sequence is TGTGCCAGCAGCCCAGAAGCTCGGACCTACAATGAGCAGTTCTTC.

The chain combines TRBV27 with TRBJ2-1; D may be TRBD1 (6 bases). CDR1 and CDR2 from the germline V gene are MNHEY and SMNVEV (reference sequence). Trimming stripped 5 bases from V and 4 bases from J, with 9 bases between. The CDR3 consists of 13 residues. The CDR3 reads CASSPQGYNEQFF. The CDR3 DNA reads TGTGCCAGCAGTCCTCAGGGGTACAATGAGCAGTTCTTC.

V gene TRBV9 combines with J gene TRBJ2-7, with D possibly TRBD1 on 5 matching bases. There are 15 residues in the CDR3. V gave up 4 bases and J gave up 5 bases, with 19 bases separating them. Germline assignment: CDR1 SGDLS and CDR2 YYNGEE. CDR3 nucleotide sequence: TGTGCCAGCAGCCCAAGACCGGACATGCCCCACGAGCAGTACTTC. Translation gives CASSPRPDMPHEQYF.

This sequence joins TRBV6-1 and TRBJ1-5; 9 positions agree with TRBD1. This CDR3 is built from 15 residues. The ends lost 4 bases at V and 7 bases at J; junction bases unmatched: 8. In germline, CDR1 is MNHNS, CDR2 SASEGT. The CDR3 DNA is TGTGCCAGCAGTGCTCATGGACAGGGGTACCAGCCCCAGCATTTT. It translates to CASSAHGQGYQPQHF.

This clone was recorded many times. The J gene is TRBJ1-5, the V gene TRBV7-2; a possible D gene is TRBD1 (5 bases). The CDR3 runs to 14 residues. Germline CDR1 reads SGHTA; CDR2 reads FQGNSA. Trimming shortened V by 1 base and J by 13 bases, and 17 bases separated the two germline ends. CDR3 nucleotides: TGTGCCAGCAGCTTAGAGGGGAGAGGTCTGCTTCAGCATTTT. Encoded protein: CASSLEGRGLLQHF.

V gene TRBV28 combines with J gene TRBJ2-5; 10 bases fit TRBD2. With V trimmed by 7 bases and J by 9 bases, 11 bases remained unmatched. The CDR3 has 14 amino acids. Germline loops: CDR1 MDHEN, CDR2 SYDVKM. The CDR3, as DNA: TGTGCCAGCAACCCTCTAGCGGGAGCAGGGCCCCAGTACTTC. Its protein product is CASNPLAGAGPQYF. The whole variable domain, filled in from reference TRBV28 and TRBJ2-5, reads DVKVTQSSRYLVKRTGEKVFLECVQDMDHENMFWYRQDPGLGLRLIYFSYDVKMKEKGDIPEGYSVSREKKERFSLILESASTNQTSMYLCASNPLAGAGPQYFGPGTRLLVL.

The V and J genes are TRBV28 and TRBJ2-7; TRBD2 matches at 8 bases. Germline CDR1 MDHEN, CDR2 SYDVKM. The length of the CDR3 is 17 residues. V lost 2 bases, J lost 4 bases, and 13 bases stayed unmatched. CDR3: CASSLGPGAGGFYEQYF. The DNA for the CDR3 is TGTGCCAGCAGTTTAGGACCCGGGGCGGGAGGTTTTTACGAGCAGTACTTC.

This clone was counted a single time. The chain recombines TRBV5-1 with TRBJ1-4; D remains unclear. CDR1 and CDR2 from the germline V gene are SGHRS and YFSETQ. The CDR3 has 14 residues. Trimming took 0 bases from V and 7 from J, leaving 10 bases between them. This chain's CDR3 is CASSLEGLVEKLFF. For the CDR3, the DNA is TGCGCCAGCAGCTTGGAGGGATTAGTTGAAAAACTGTTTTTT.

This chain uses TRBV4-2 with TRBJ2-1, with D possibly TRBD2 on 5 matching bases. CDR1 and CDR2 (germline): LGHNA, YNFKEQ. This CDR3 has 12 amino acids. Deletions cut 0 bases from V and 10 bases from J, with 7 bases between. In DNA, the CDR3 is TGTGCCAGCAGCCAAGATTCGGGGGAGCAGTTCTTC. This sequence encodes CASSQDSGEQFF.

The V call is TRBV5-1, the J call TRBJ2-1, with 10 bases that match TRBD2. The CDR3 is made up of 15 amino acids. V was clipped by 0 bases and J by 9 bases; unmatched bases: 6. The germline V gene encodes CDR1 SGHRS and CDR2 YFSETQ. For the CDR3, the DNA is TGCGCCAGCAGCTTGGGTCTAGCGGGAGCAGGTGAGCAGTTCTTC. Translated: CASSLGLAGAGEQFF.

As regards this clone: This specimen includes other DNA sequences encoding the same CDR3. This chain joins TRBV7-2 and TRBJ2-1; D is unresolved. The length of the CDR3 is 11 residues. Germline lookup yields CDR1 SGHTA and CDR2 FQGNSA. V lost 5 bases and J lost 10, with 9 bases in between. The CDR3 reads CASSPMGEQFF. CDR3 in DNA: TGTGCCAGCAGCCCCATGGGGGAGCAGTTCTTC.